The subject of this entry is one T cell receptor beta chain. Its antigen is not identified. The V and J ends lost 0 bases and 3 bases respectively, with 6 bases between them. This CDR3 is built from 13 residues. Germline V gene sequence: CDR1 SGDLS, CDR2 YYNGEE. The source of the sample is a study of CD8 T cell repertoires and HIV-1 epitope variants. The assay was immunoSEQ multiplex PCR, and TCRdb's table has in-frame clones only and misses some. The sample has about 90,000 clones; roughly 80% are singletons. Study-wide points: This assay reports beta chains of antigen-expanded cells, not T cell function.

The origin of this receptor is a male donor with HIV. J is TRBJ2-5 and V is TRBV9; TRBD2 is a possible D gene (5 bases). The sample was uncultured baseline CD8+ T cells from peripheral blood mononuclear cells (PBMCs). CDR3: CASSVGGEETQYF. The CDR3 DNA is TGTGCCAGCAGCGTAGGGGGAGAAGAGACCCAGTACTTC.